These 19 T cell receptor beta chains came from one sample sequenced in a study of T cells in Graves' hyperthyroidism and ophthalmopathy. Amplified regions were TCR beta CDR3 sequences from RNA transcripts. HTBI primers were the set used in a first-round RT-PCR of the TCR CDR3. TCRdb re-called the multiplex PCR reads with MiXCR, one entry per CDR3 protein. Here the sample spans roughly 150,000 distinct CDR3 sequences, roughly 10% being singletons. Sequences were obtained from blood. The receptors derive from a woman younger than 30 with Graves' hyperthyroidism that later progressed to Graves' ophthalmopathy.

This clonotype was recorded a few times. CDR3 region: CASSRDRGGSPLHF. The CDR3 nucleotides are TGTGCCAGCAGCCGGGACAGAGGAGGGTCACCCCTCCACTTT. This chain joins TRBV7-6 and TRBJ1-6; 7 positions match TRBD1. The CDR3 covers 14 residues. CDR1 and CDR2 (germline): SGHVS, FNYEAQ. The junction had 8 bases not matched to a gene; V was cut back by 5 bases and J by 10 bases.

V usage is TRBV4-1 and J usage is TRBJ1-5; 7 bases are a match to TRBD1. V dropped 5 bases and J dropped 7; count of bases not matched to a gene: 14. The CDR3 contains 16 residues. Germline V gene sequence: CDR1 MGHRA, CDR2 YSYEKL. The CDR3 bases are TGCGCCAGCAGCTCTCTGGGACAGCTCGAGAGGCAGCCCCAGCATTTT. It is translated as CASSSLGQLERQPQHF.

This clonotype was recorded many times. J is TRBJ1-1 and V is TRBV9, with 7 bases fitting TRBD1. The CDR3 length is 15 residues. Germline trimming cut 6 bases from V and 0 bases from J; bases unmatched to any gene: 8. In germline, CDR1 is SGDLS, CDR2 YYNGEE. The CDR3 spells CASMPPTGLNTEAFF. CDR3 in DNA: TGTGCCAGCATGCCCCCGACAGGGCTGAACACTGAAGCTTTCTTT.

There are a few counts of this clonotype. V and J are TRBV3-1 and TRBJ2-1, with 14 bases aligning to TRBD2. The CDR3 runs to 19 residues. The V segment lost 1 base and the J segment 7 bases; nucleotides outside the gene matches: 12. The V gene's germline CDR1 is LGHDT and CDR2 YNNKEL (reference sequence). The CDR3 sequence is CASSQGPIRGLAGANEQFF. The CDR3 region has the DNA TGTGCCAGCAGCCAAGGCCCAATTCGGGGACTAGCGGGGGCGAATGAGCAGTTCTTC.

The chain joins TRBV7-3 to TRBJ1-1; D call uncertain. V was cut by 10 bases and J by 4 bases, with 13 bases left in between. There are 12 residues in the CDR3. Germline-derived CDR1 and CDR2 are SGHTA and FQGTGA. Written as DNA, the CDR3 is TGTGCCATCGTCCAGCCTTCCACTGAAGCTTTCTTT. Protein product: CAIVQPSTEAFF.

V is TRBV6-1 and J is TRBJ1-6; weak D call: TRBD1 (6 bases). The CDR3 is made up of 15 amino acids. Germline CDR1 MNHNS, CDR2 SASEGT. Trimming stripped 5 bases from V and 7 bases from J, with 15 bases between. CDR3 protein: CASSSTGTQNSPLHF. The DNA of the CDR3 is TGTGCCAGCAGTTCGACCGGGACACAGAATTCACCCCTCCACTTT.

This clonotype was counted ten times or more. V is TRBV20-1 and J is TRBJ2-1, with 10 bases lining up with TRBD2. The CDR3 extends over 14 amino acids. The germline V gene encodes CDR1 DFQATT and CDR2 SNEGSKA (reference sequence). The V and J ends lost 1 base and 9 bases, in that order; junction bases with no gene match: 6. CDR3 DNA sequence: TGCAGTGCTAGAGGAAGCGGGGGGGGTCGTGAGCAGTTCTTC. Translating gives CSARGSGGGREQFF.

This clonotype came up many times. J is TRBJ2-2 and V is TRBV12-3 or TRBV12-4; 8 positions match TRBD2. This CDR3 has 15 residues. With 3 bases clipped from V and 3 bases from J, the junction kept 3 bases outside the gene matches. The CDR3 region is CASSFGGADTGELFF. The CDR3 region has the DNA TGTGCCAGCAGTTTCGGGGGGGCGGACACCGGGGAGCTGTTTTTT.

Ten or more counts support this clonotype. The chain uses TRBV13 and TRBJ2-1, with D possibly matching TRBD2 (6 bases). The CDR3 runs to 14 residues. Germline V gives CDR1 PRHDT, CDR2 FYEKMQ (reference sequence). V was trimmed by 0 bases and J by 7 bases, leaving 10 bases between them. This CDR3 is CASSLGLAENEQFF. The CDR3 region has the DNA TGTGCCAGCAGCTTAGGACTAGCAGAGAATGAGCAGTTCTTC.

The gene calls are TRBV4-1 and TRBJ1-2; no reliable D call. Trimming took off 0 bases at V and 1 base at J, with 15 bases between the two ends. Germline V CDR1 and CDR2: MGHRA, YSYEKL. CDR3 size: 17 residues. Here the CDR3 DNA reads TGCGCCAGCAGCCAAGACCCCCGGGCTGGATATAACTATGGCTACACCTTC. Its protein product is CASSQDPRAGYNYGYTF.

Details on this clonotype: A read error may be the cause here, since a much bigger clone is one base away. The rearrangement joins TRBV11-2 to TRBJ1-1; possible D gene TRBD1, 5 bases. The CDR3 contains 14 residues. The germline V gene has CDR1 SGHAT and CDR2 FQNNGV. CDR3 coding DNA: TGTGCCAGCAGCGGCACTCAGGGATATACTGGAGCTTTCTTT. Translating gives CASSGTQGYTGAFF.

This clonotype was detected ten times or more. The CDR3 reads CSARKNRGRTDTQYF. The CDR3 DNA is TGCAGTGCTAGAAAAAACAGGGGTCGCACAGATACGCAGTATTTT. The rearrangement links TRBV20-1 to TRBJ2-3; the match to TRBD1 covers 7 bases. The CDR3 loop spans 15 amino acids. Unmatched junction bases numbered 6, after V lost 2 bases and J lost 1 base. Germline loops: CDR1 DFQATT, CDR2 SNEGSKA (reference sequence).

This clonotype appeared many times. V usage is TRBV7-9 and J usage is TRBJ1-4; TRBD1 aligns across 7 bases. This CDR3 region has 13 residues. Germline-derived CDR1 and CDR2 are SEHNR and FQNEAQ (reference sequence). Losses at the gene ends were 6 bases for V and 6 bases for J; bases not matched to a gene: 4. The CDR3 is CASRQGQDEKLFF. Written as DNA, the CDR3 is TGTGCCAGCAGGCAAGGACAGGATGAAAAACTGTTTTTT.

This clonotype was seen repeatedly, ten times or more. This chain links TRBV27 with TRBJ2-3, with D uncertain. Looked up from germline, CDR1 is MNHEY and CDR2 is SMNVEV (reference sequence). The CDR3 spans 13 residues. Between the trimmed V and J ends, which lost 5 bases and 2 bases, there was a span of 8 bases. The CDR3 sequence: CASSPLNTDTQYF. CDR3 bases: TGTGCCAGCAGTCCCCTAAACACAGATACGCAGTATTTT.

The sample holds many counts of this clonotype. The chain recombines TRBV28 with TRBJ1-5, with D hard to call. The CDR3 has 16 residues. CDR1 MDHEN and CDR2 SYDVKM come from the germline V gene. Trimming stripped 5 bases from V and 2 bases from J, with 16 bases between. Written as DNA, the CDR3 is TGTGCCAGCAGTCCCAGCGTGGTTGTCGGCAATCAGCCCCAGCATTTT. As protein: CASSPSVVVGNQPQHF.

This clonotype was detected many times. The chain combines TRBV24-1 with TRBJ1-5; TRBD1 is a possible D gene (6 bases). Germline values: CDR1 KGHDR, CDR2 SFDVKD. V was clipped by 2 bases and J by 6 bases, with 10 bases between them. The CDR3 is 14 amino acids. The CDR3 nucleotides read TGTGCCACCAGTGATTGGGGGCCGGGTCAGCCCCAGCATTTT. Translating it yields CATSDWGPGQPQHF.

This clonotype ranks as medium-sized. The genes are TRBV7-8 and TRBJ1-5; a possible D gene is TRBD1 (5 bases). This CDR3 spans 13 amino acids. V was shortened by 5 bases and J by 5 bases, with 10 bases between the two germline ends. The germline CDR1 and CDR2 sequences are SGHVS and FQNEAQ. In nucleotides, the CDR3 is TGTGCCAGCAGCCCGACGGGGGATCAGCCCCAGCATTTT. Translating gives CASSPTGDQPQHF. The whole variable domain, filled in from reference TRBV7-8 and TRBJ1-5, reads GAGVSQSPRYKVAKRGQDVALRCDPISGHVSLFWYQQALGQGPEFLTYFQNEAQLDKSGLPSDRFFAERPEGSVSTLKIQRTQQEDSAVYLCASSPTGDQPQHFGDGTRLSIL.

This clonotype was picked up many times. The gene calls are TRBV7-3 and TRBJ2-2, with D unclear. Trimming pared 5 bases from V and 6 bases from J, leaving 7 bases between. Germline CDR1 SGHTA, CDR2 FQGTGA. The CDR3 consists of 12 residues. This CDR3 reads CASSLRSGELFF. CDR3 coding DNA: TGTGCCAGCAGCCTGCGGTCCGGGGAGCTGTTTTTT.

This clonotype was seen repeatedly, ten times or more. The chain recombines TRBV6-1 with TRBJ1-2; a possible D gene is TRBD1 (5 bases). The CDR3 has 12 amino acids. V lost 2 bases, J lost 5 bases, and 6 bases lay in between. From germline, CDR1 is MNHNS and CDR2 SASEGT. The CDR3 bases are TGTGCCAGCAGTGAACGACAGTATGGCTACACCTTC. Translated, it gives CASSERQYGYTF.